The rows below give T cell receptor beta chains drawn from one sample of a study of beta chain features in type 1 diabetes. Produced via immunoSEQ multiplex PCR; TCRdb's table is partial and in-frame only. The sample lists hundreds of thousands of clones; about an eighth were seen once. Sequencing input: naive CD4+ T cells from blood. These receptors came from a woman under 30 in good health. Both conserved end residues are part of each CDR3. D genes are given only for firm matches. Rows may omit the clone size; those that give it use once, few, many or a size class.

clone_size	v_call	d_call	j_call	cdr3_nt	cdr3_aa
-	TRBV28	-	TRBJ2-5	TGTGCCAGCTACGGACAGCCAACCGGAGGGACCCAGTACTTC	CASYGQPTGGTQYF
-	TRBV18	-	TRBJ2-2	TGTGCCAGCTCACCAGGGTACACCGGGGAGCTGTTTTTT	CASSPGYTGELFF
-	TRBV9	-	TRBJ1-4	TGTGCCAGCAGCGTAGTCAGAAAAAATGAAAAACTGTTTTTT	CASSVVRKNEKLFF
few	TRBV5-6	-	TRBJ2-1	TGTGCCAGCAGCTTTCACAATGAGCAGTTCTTC	CASSFHNEQFF
few	TRBV1	-	TRBJ2-1	TGCACCAGCAGCCAAGATACCCTTTGGCTAGCGGGATCTGGTGAGCAGTTCTTC	CTSSQDTLWLAGSGEQFF
-	TRBV7-3	-	TRBJ1-2	TGTGCCAGCAGCCCGGGAGTGAACTATGGCTACACCTTC	CASSPGVNYGYTF
-	TRBV7-8	-	TRBJ2-1	TGTGCCAGCAGCCATGACTCGAGCTCCTACAATGAGCAGTTCTTC	CASSHDSSSYNEQFF
-	TRBV4-1	TRBD1	TRBJ2-1	TGCGCCAGCAAAGCAGGGGGCTCCTACAATGAGCAGTTCTTC	CASKAGGSYNEQFF
few	TRBV18	-	TRBJ2-2	TGTGCCAGCTCACCGCAAACCACCGGGGAGCTGTTTTTT	CASSPQTTGELFF
few	TRBV9	-	TRBJ2-3	TGTGCCAGCAGCCCCGAAGGGAGGGGGTCAACAGATACGCAGTATTTT	CASSPEGRGSTDTQYF
few	TRBV4-2	-	TRBJ2-7	TGTGCCAGCAGCCAAGAATCGACTCTCGGATACGAGCAGTACTTC	CASSQESTLGYEQYF
-	TRBV15	TRBD2	TRBJ2-2	TGTGCCACCAGCAGATCTTGGACTAGCGGATACACCGGGGAGCTGTTTTTT	CATSRSWTSGYTGELFF